Presented here are 2 T cell receptor beta chains from one specimen sequenced in a study of OX40 agonist ivuxolimab in advanced cancers. Data came from immunoSEQ multiplex PCR; TCRdb stores just in-frame clones and leaves some out. Here the sample spans tens of thousands of clones, 84% being singletons. The sample consisted of CD4+ or CD8+ T cells sorted from blood, taken in a trial of the OX40 agonist ivuxolimab. The receptors originated from an adult with an advanced solid tumor such as melanoma, head and neck, liver or kidney cancer.

In this sample, this clone turned up once. The chain couples TRBV5-4 to TRBJ1-2; 12 nucleotides align to TRBD1. Germline V gives CDR1 SGHNT, CDR2 YYREEE (reference sequence). With 4 bases clipped from V and 6 bases from J, the junction kept 7 bases outside the gene matches. The CDR3 runs 15 residues. The CDR3 region is CASSGRDRGRHGYTF. The CDR3 DNA reads as TGTGCCAGCAGCGGCCGGGACAGGGGGCGACATGGCTACACCTTC.

The chain has TRBV7-9 and TRBJ1-2; TRBD1 aligns across 8 bases. V was pared by 5 bases and J by 4 bases, with 6 bases of the junction left unmatched. Germline lookup yields CDR1 SEHNR and CDR2 FQNEAQ (reference sequence). CDR3 length: 14 residues. CDR3 sequence: CASSPGTGFYGYTF. The CDR3 coding sequence is TGTGCCAGCAGCCCCGGGACAGGTTTCTATGGCTACACCTTC.